Below, 15 T cell receptor beta chains from the same sample are listed, as sequenced in a study of persistence of HIV-infected CD4 T cells (dated by TCRdb to 2020 to 2021). The immunoSEQ hsTCRB assay version 4, run in survey mode, was used to sequence TCRbeta repertoires from genomic DNA. The table comes from immuneACCESS by way of TCRdb, which keeps in-frame sequences with V and J called. Part of the clones is missing from these tables; in studies checked, under half for an unresolved V gene and the rest for unknown reasons. The sample includes about 40,000 clones, with roughly 74% observed a single time. The top ten clonotypes cover about 14% of the sample. Taken with the paper, the label for treatment or condition translates to: suppressive antiretroviral therapy. A pool of overlapping 15-mer peptides from HIV-1 Gag, at around 0.99 ug per peptide per mL, was used to stimulate the cells. Memory CD4+ T cells that did not respond, being CD40L-negative, CD69-negative and CD45RO-high, were sorted as memory populations depleted of antigen-responding cells.

The antigens these receptors bind are not known. Sequenced here: CD4+ T cells sorted from PBMCs after roughly 19-hour stimulation, sampled from a patient who received antiretroviral therapy. The cell subset or site label on this specimen signifies: CD40L-CD69- CD45RO-high memory CD4 T cells not responding to Gag peptides. The source of these receptors is an adult man with HIV who was CMV-seropositive.

V usage is TRBV7-6 and J usage is TRBJ1-5; D might be TRBD1 (5 bases). Germline CDR1 is SGHVS and CDR2 is FNYEAQ. This CDR3 comprises 13 residues. V dropped 5 bases and J dropped 12 bases, with 17 bases sitting between them. The CDR3 DNA follows: TGTGCCAGCAGCCCCTCATCCCGGGGCCTCCAGCATTTT. Its translation is CASSPSSRGLQHF.

CDR3 bases: TGTGCCAGCAGCTTCGGGACGAATTCACCCCTCCACTTT. Its protein product is CASSFGTNSPLHF. The chain carries TRBV27 and TRBJ1-6, with D maybe TRBD1 (5 bases). This CDR3 is built from 13 residues. CDR1 MNHEY and CDR2 SMNVEV come from the germline V gene (reference sequence). V shed 6 bases and J shed 7 bases, with 10 bases lying between them.

The chain recombines TRBV7-8 with TRBJ1-1; D perhaps matches TRBD1 (5 bases). CDR1 is SGHVS and CDR2 is FQNEAQ in the germline V gene. The V and J ends lost 7 bases and 5 bases respectively, with 17 bases between them. The CDR3 runs 14 residues. In DNA form, the CDR3 reads TGTGCCAGCACCCTCAGTGGGGGGTGGACTGAAGCTTTCTTT. Amino acids: CASTLSGGWTEAFF.

V is TRBV11-3 and J is TRBJ2-3; weak D call: TRBD2 (5 bases). The CDR3 totals 15 residues. Germline values: CDR1 SGHNT, CDR2 YENEEA. Between the trimmed V and J ends, which lost 4 bases and 2 bases, there was a span of 13 bases. The CDR3 protein is CASSSRGAYTDTQYF. In DNA, the CDR3 is TGTGCCAGCAGCTCCCGGGGAGCCTACACAGATACGCAGTATTTT.

This clone is medium-sized (0.01 to 0.1%). V gene TRBV21-1 combines with J gene TRBJ1-3. TRBV21-1 is a pseudogene. The CDR3 spans 16 residues. The CDR3 loop is CASSKALRVNGNTIYF. Here the CDR3 DNA reads TGTGCCAGCAGCAAAGCTTTAAGGGTGAATGGAAACACCATATATTTT.

The chain carries TRBV30 and TRBJ2-7; 10 bases fit TRBD1. J was trimmed by 5 bases and V by 1 base; bases with no gene match: 5. Germline-derived CDR1 and CDR2 are GTSNPN and SVGIG (reference sequence). The CDR3 sequence is 14 residues long. This chain's CDR3 is CAWSGDRGRNEQYF. The CDR3, as DNA: TGTGCCTGGAGTGGGGACAGGGGCCGTAACGAGCAGTACTTC.

V is TRBV9 and J is TRBJ2-7; D is possibly TRBD2 (6 bases). Germline loops: CDR1 SGDLS, CDR2 YYNGEE. The CDR3 has 13 amino acids. Trimming pared 3 bases from V and 9 bases from J, leaving 16 bases between. CDR3 nucleotide sequence: TGTGCCAGCAGCGCCGACCCCCGGGACTTGCAGTACTTC. This encodes CASSADPRDLQYF.

Details on this clone: The sample holds other DNA sequences that translate to the same CDR3. The V and J genes are TRBV9 and TRBJ1-6; tentatively, D is TRBD1 (6 bases). The CDR3 runs 15 residues. The V and J ends lost 0 bases and 8 bases respectively, with 12 bases between them. CDR1 SGDLS and CDR2 YYNGEE come from the germline V gene. The CDR3 sequence is CASSVDGGRDSPLHF. The DNA for the CDR3 is TGTGCCAGCAGCGTAGATGGGGGGCGGGATTCACCCCTCCACTTT.

CDR3 nucleotide sequence: TGCAGTGCTAGAGAGGGAGGGACCCAGTACTTC. Translation gives CSAREGGTQYF. This chain joins TRBV20-1 and TRBJ2-5; possibly TRBD2 for D (6 bases). Germline loops: CDR1 DFQATT, CDR2 SNEGSKA (reference sequence). V was cut by 0 bases and J by 7 bases, with 6 bases left in between. CDR3 size: 11 residues.

The table lists this clone with a count of one. This chain links TRBV30 with TRBJ1-4; D is unclear. Trimming removed 0 bases from V and 5 bases from J, with 10 bases in between. Germline CDR1 is GTSNPN and CDR2 is SVGIG (reference sequence). This CDR3 has 14 residues. The DNA for the CDR3 is TGTGCCTGGAGTGTACTTAGGAAAAATGAAAAACTGTTTTTT. Protein product: CAWSVLRKNEKLFF.

The V and J genes are TRBV19 and TRBJ2-2; D gene ambiguous. With 6 bases removed from V and 2 bases from J, the gap between germline ends came to 7 bases. The germline V gene has CDR1 LNHDA and CDR2 SQIVND (reference sequence). The CDR3 has 13 residues. As DNA, the CDR3 is TGTGCCAGTAGGCCAGGTAACACCGGGGAGCTGTTTTTT. This sequence encodes CASRPGNTGELFF.

The chain combines TRBV5-6 with TRBJ2-7; D is unclear. The CDR3 extends over 14 amino acids. Trimming took off 4 bases at V and 3 bases at J, with 14 bases between the two ends. Looked up from germline, CDR1 is SGHDT and CDR2 is YYEEEE. In DNA, the CDR3 is TGTGCCAGCAGCGCCCCGGAACAAAGCTACGAGCAGTACTTC. Translation: CASSAPEQSYEQYF.

This chain uses TRBV30 with TRBJ1-1; TRBD1 is a possible D gene (6 bases). From germline, CDR1 is GTSNPN and CDR2 SVGIG (reference sequence). The CDR3 is made up of 14 amino acids. V lost 7 bases and J 1 base, leaving 16 bases between the germline ends. CDR3 amino acids: CALNLQGGNTEAFF. CDR3 nucleotides: TGTGCCTTGAATCTACAGGGAGGGAACACTGAAGCTTTCTTT.

V is TRBV7-2 and J is TRBJ1-4; TRBD1 matches 7 bases. The CDR3 runs to 15 residues. V was clipped by 1 base and J by 5 bases; unmatched bases: 4. Per the germline V gene, CDR1 is SGHTA and CDR2 is FQGNSA. The CDR3 bases are TGTGCCAGCAGCTTAGTTACAGGGGCAAATGAAAAACTGTTTTTT. As protein: CASSLVTGANEKLFF.

V is TRBV4-2 and J is TRBJ2-2, with D possibly TRBD2 on 6 matching bases. Trimming took off 4 bases at V and 2 bases at J, with 14 bases between the two ends. Germline V lookup: CDR1 LGHNA, CDR2 YNFKEQ. The length of the CDR3 is 16 residues. The DNA for the CDR3 is TGTGCCAGCAGCCCTATCCAGCGGGCAAACACCGGGGAGCTGTTTTTT. Protein: CASSPIQRANTGELFF.